This record concerns one T cell receptor (beta chain) sequence. Template material for amplifying TCR beta CDR3 regions consisted of RNA transcripts. HTBI primers were used for first-round RT-PCR of the TCR CDR3. From the multiplex PCR reads, TCRdb called clonotypes with MiXCR, one entry per CDR3 protein. The sample comprises around 580,000 distinct CDR3 sequences, about 43% of which are singletons, and approximately 7.5% rests with the top ten. The CDR3 has 14 residues. Germline-derived CDR1 and CDR2 are SGHVS and FNYEAQ. V was clipped by 4 bases and J by 14 bases, with 21 bases between them. This sample is drawn from a study of T cells in Graves' hyperthyroidism and ophthalmopathy.

The TCR originated in a woman younger than 35 with Graves' hyperthyroidism. Sequencing used peripheral blood or thyroid tissue (not recorded which). The chain has TRBV7-6 and TRBJ1-5; D remains unclear. In nucleotides, the CDR3 is TGTGCCAGCAGCTCAAAACTAGCGGGAGTGCACGAGCATTTT. Translation gives CASSSKLAGVHEHF.